This is a list of T cell receptor beta chains from one sample in a study of T cells after posttransplantation cyclophosphamide. The table came from immunoSEQ multiplex PCR; TCRdb's copy has only in-frame clones and leaves some out. The sample was found to contain about 40,000 clones, and every one recurs. Sequencing used PBMCs. These receptors came from a man aged 25-45 years in good health and a related stem cell transplant donor. The CDR3 runs from the conserved cysteine through the conserved F or W. Fields, in order: clone size, D gene, V gene, J gene, CDR3 DNA, CDR3 protein. A D gene is named only where the DNA matches it firmly. The size of a clone is reported for some rows only, either as once, few or many, or as a class for expanded clones.

clone size: many
D gene: .
V gene: TRBV28
J gene: TRBJ1-5
CDR3 DNA: TGTGCCAGCAGTTTACGGGGGGAGCCCCAGCATTTT
CDR3 protein: CASSLRGEPQHF

clone size: many
D gene: .
V gene: TRBV5-1
J gene: TRBJ1-2
CDR3 DNA: TGCGCCAGCAGCTTGGACAGGGCAAGGGACTATGGCTACACCTTC
CDR3 protein: CASSLDRARDYGYTF

clone size: many
D gene: TRBD1
V gene: TRBV5-6
J gene: TRBJ2-7
CDR3 DNA: TGTGCCAGCAGCACCGGGACAGGGGGCGCCGCGGTTAATGCCTTC
CDR3 protein: CASSTGTGGAAVNAF

clone size: many
D gene: .
V gene: TRBV7-8
J gene: TRBJ2-1
CDR3 DNA: TGTGCCAGCAGCCCCCGGGGGTCTTACACCTACAATGAGCAGTTCTTC
CDR3 protein: CASSPRGSYTYNEQFF

clone size: many
D gene: .
V gene: TRBV12-3/TRBV12-4
J gene: TRBJ1-1
CDR3 DNA: TGTGCCAGCGGCCGTCACACTGAAGCTTTCTTT
CDR3 protein: CASGRHTEAFF

clone size: many
D gene: .
V gene: TRBV6-6
J gene: TRBJ1-1
CDR3 DNA: TGTGCCAGCAGTCCCTACCTGGACAGTAGGAACACTGAAGCTTTCTTT
CDR3 protein: CASSPYLDSRNTEAFF

clone size: many
D gene: TRBD2
V gene: TRBV7-8
J gene: TRBJ2-1
CDR3 DNA: TGTGCCAGCAGCCCTCGGACTAGCGGGGGGTACAATGAGCAGTTCTTC
CDR3 protein: CASSPRTSGGYNEQFF

clone size: .
D gene: TRBD2
V gene: TRBV2
J gene: TRBJ2-5
CDR3 DNA: TGTGCCAGCAGTGGGACTAGCGGGGAGGAGACCCAGTACTTC
CDR3 protein: CASSGTSGEETQYF

clone size: many
D gene: TRBD2
V gene: TRBV7-2
J gene: TRBJ2-7
CDR3 DNA: TGTGCCAGCAGCTTAGCGTTAGCGGGGGGACACGAGCAGTACTTC
CDR3 protein: CASSLALAGGHEQYF

clone size: .
D gene: TRBD2
V gene: TRBV7-8
J gene: TRBJ2-5
CDR3 DNA: TGTGCCAGCAGCTCCTCCCTAGCGGGGGGGGTTATGGCCCAGTACTTC
CDR3 protein: CASSSSLAGGVMAQYF

clone size: many
D gene: .
V gene: TRBV19
J gene: TRBJ1-5
CDR3 DNA: TGTGCCAGTAGTATCCTGGGCCCCGGGGGGCCCCAGCATTTT
CDR3 protein: CASSILGPGGPQHF

clone size: many
D gene: TRBD1
V gene: TRBV24-1
J gene: TRBJ2-3
CDR3 DNA: TGTGCCACCTCCGGGTTCCGGACAGGAAACACAGATACGCAGTATTTT
CDR3 protein: CATSGFRTGNTDTQYF

clone size: many
D gene: .
V gene: TRBV5-1
J gene: TRBJ1-3
CDR3 DNA: TGCGCCAGCAGGCGGGGGAGCTCTGGAAACACCATATATTTT
CDR3 protein: CASRRGSSGNTIYF

clone size: many
D gene: TRBD1
V gene: TRBV9
J gene: TRBJ1-1
CDR3 DNA: TGTGCCAGCAACAAAGGGGGCGCGTCTGGAGGAGCTTTCTTT
CDR3 protein: CASNKGGASGGAFF

clone size: many
D gene: TRBD2
V gene: TRBV28
J gene: TRBJ2-5
CDR3 DNA: TGTGCCAGCACCGTACTAGCGGGGGGGCAAGAGACCCAGTACTTC
CDR3 protein: CASTVLAGGQETQYF

clone size: many
D gene: .
V gene: TRBV2
J gene: TRBJ1-1
CDR3 DNA: TGTGCCAGCAATACAATCCCGAACACTGAAGCTTTCTTT
CDR3 protein: CASNTIPNTEAFF

clone size: many
D gene: TRBD2
V gene: TRBV6-2/TRBV6-3
J gene: TRBJ2-7
CDR3 DNA: TGTGCCAGCAGTTCCGGACTAGCGGGGGACTACGAGCAGTACTTC
CDR3 protein: CASSSGLAGDYEQYF

clone size: many
D gene: TRBD1
V gene: TRBV7-2
J gene: TRBJ1-5
CDR3 DNA: TGTGCCAGCAGCGGGACAGGGGGACGGCAGCCCCAGCATTTT
CDR3 protein: CASSGTGGRQPQHF

clone size: many
D gene: .
V gene: TRBV2
J gene: TRBJ1-2
CDR3 DNA: TGTGCCAGCAGTGAACTTTCAAAAGGGTTTAACTATGGCTACACCTTC
CDR3 protein: CASSELSKGFNYGYTF

clone size: many
D gene: .
V gene: TRBV11-2
J gene: TRBJ1-1
CDR3 DNA: TGTGCCAGCAGCTTAGTGCCAGGGACTGCTGAAGCTTTCTTT
CDR3 protein: CASSLVPGTAEAFF

clone size: many
D gene: TRBD2
V gene: TRBV4-1
J gene: TRBJ2-3
CDR3 DNA: TGCACCAGCAGCCAGGGACCTTCTGGGACTAGCCTTAATGGGGATACGCAGTATTTT
CDR3 protein: CTSSQGPSGTSLNGDTQYF

clone size: many
D gene: TRBD1
V gene: TRBV4-1
J gene: TRBJ1-2
CDR3 DNA: TGCGCCAGCAGCGACGCAGGGGGCGCTGGCTATGGCTACACCTTC
CDR3 protein: CASSDAGGAGYGYTF

clone size: many
D gene: TRBD1
V gene: TRBV5-5
J gene: TRBJ1-3
CDR3 DNA: TGTGCCAGCAGCTTGAATACGGACAGGGGAAACACCATATATTTT
CDR3 protein: CASSLNTDRGNTIYF

clone size: .
D gene: TRBD2
V gene: TRBV12-3/TRBV12-4
J gene: TRBJ2-7
CDR3 DNA: TGTGCCAGCAGTTTGTGGGGCGGGGGGGCGTACGAGCAGTACTTC
CDR3 protein: CASSLWGGGAYEQYF

clone size: many
D gene: .
V gene: TRBV12-3/TRBV12-4
J gene: TRBJ1-4
CDR3 DNA: TGTGCCAGCAGCCTATTGTGGGAAAAACTGTTTTTT
CDR3 protein: CASSLLWEKLFF

clone size: few
D gene: TRBD2
V gene: TRBV28
J gene: TRBJ2-5
CDR3 DNA: TGTGCCAGCAGTTTTCAGGCTAGCGGCCAAGAGACCCAGTACTTC
CDR3 protein: CASSFQASGQETQYF

clone size: many
D gene: .
V gene: TRBV6-2/TRBV6-3
J gene: TRBJ2-3
CDR3 DNA: TGTGCCAGCAGTTACGGTCTTACGGGTGAGTGGAGGACGCAGTATTTT
CDR3 protein: CASSYGLTGEWRTQYF

clone size: few
D gene: TRBD2
V gene: TRBV29-1
J gene: TRBJ2-7
CDR3 DNA: TGCAGCGTTGGCGGGGGTCGGTCCCACGAGCAGTACTTC
CDR3 protein: CSVGGGRSHEQYF

clone size: many
D gene: .
V gene: TRBV28
J gene: TRBJ2-7
CDR3 DNA: TGTGCCAGCAGTTTCTTGGGACATTTTAACGAGCAGTACTTC
CDR3 protein: CASSFLGHFNEQYF

clone size: few
D gene: .
V gene: TRBV9
J gene: TRBJ1-2
CDR3 DNA: TGTGCCAGCAGCGTAGATGGCAGGGGCAACTATGGCTACACCTTC
CDR3 protein: CASSVDGRGNYGYTF

clone size: many
D gene: .
V gene: TRBV7-9
J gene: TRBJ2-3
CDR3 DNA: TGTGCCAGCAGACACCAGCAGTATTTT
CDR3 protein: CASRHQQYF

clone size: many
D gene: TRBD2
V gene: TRBV5-4
J gene: TRBJ2-5
CDR3 DNA: TGTGCCAGCAGCGGGGGACTAGCGGGGGGGCCGGGAGAGACCCAGTACTTC
CDR3 protein: CASSGGLAGGPGETQYF

clone size: many
D gene: .
V gene: TRBV9
J gene: TRBJ1-5
CDR3 DNA: TGTGCCAGCAGCGTAGATGGCAGGTCGCCCAATCAGCCCCAGCATTTT
CDR3 protein: CASSVDGRSPNQPQHF

clone size: many
D gene: TRBD1
V gene: TRBV7-2
J gene: TRBJ1-1
CDR3 DNA: TGTGCCAGCAGCGCGGGACAGGGATGGACTGAAGCTTTCTTT
CDR3 protein: CASSAGQGWTEAFF

clone size: many
D gene: TRBD1
V gene: TRBV6-2/TRBV6-3
J gene: TRBJ1-6
CDR3 DNA: TGTGCCAGCAGCCCGAGGACAGGGAATTCACCCCTCCACTTT
CDR3 protein: CASSPRTGNSPLHF

clone size: many
D gene: .
V gene: TRBV11-2
J gene: TRBJ1-1
CDR3 DNA: TGTGCCAGCAGCTTAGTCCCAGGGGACATGAACACTGAAGCTTTCTTT
CDR3 protein: CASSLVPGDMNTEAFF

clone size: many
D gene: TRBD1
V gene: TRBV2
J gene: TRBJ1-6
CDR3 DNA: TGTGCCAGCACTTCCTTGAGGGACAGGGGGCGTGCCTCCTATAATTCACCCCTCCACTTT
CDR3 protein: CASTSLRDRGRASYNSPLHF

clone size: many
D gene: .
V gene: TRBV7-9
J gene: TRBJ1-3
CDR3 DNA: TGTGCCAGCAGCTTAGCCGGCGGGCAGTCGGGAAACACCATATATTTT
CDR3 protein: CASSLAGGQSGNTIYF

clone size: many
D gene: TRBD1
V gene: TRBV28
J gene: TRBJ2-7
CDR3 DNA: TGTGCCAGCAGTTTAAAGGGACAGGGCCTCTACGAGCAGTACTTC
CDR3 protein: CASSLKGQGLYEQYF

clone size: many
D gene: TRBD1
V gene: TRBV19
J gene: TRBJ1-2
CDR3 DNA: TGTGCCAGTAGGGGGACAGGGCATGGCTACACCTTC
CDR3 protein: CASRGTGHGYTF

clone size: many
D gene: .
V gene: TRBV16
J gene: TRBJ2-2
CDR3 DNA: TGTGCCAGCAGCCAACCGTGGGTGACAGGGAACACCGGGGAGCTGTTTTTT
CDR3 protein: CASSQPWVTGNTGELFF

clone size: few
D gene: .
V gene: TRBV7-2
J gene: TRBJ1-5
CDR3 DNA: TGTGCCAGCAGCTTGGACAGAACACCGAATCAGCCCCAGCATTTT
CDR3 protein: CASSLDRTPNQPQHF

clone size: many
D gene: TRBD1
V gene: TRBV7-3
J gene: TRBJ2-1
CDR3 DNA: TGTGCCAGCAGCTTGCAGGGACAGGGATGGAATGAGCAGTTCTTC
CDR3 protein: CASSLQGQGWNEQFF

clone size: many
D gene: .
V gene: TRBV4-1
J gene: TRBJ2-1
CDR3 DNA: TGCGCCAGCAGCCAACAGGGTAGCTACAATGAGCAGTTCTTC
CDR3 protein: CASSQQGSYNEQFF

clone size: many
D gene: TRBD1
V gene: TRBV5-1
J gene: TRBJ1-4
CDR3 DNA: TGCGCCAGCCGAGGGACAGGGACTAATGAAAAACTGTTTTTT
CDR3 protein: CASRGTGTNEKLFF

clone size: many
D gene: .
V gene: TRBV12-3/TRBV12-4
J gene: TRBJ1-1
CDR3 DNA: TGTGCCAGCAGTTTGACAGCGCCGAACACTGAAGCTTTCTTT
CDR3 protein: CASSLTAPNTEAFF

clone size: many
D gene: .
V gene: TRBV19
J gene: TRBJ2-7
CDR3 DNA: TGTGCCAGTAGTATGGCTGGGGCAGGGCCCTTCTACGAGCAGTACTTC
CDR3 protein: CASSMAGAGPFYEQYF

clone size: many
D gene: .
V gene: TRBV7-9
J gene: TRBJ2-1
CDR3 DNA: TGTGCCAGCAGCTTCTCCCAAAGGGGCAATGAGCAGTTCTTC
CDR3 protein: CASSFSQRGNEQFF

clone size: many
D gene: TRBD2
V gene: TRBV11-2
J gene: TRBJ2-7
CDR3 DNA: TGTGCCAGCAGCTTAGAGGGACTAGCGGGGAGAGGGGAGCAGTACTTC
CDR3 protein: CASSLEGLAGRGEQYF

clone size: many
D gene: TRBD1
V gene: TRBV7-3
J gene: TRBJ2-1
CDR3 DNA: TGTGCCAGCAGCATCAAACAGGGGCCATACAATGAGCAGTTCTTC
CDR3 protein: CASSIKQGPYNEQFF

clone size: many
D gene: TRBD1
V gene: TRBV7-3
J gene: TRBJ1-5
CDR3 DNA: TGTGCCAGCAGCATGACAGGGGGCAGGGATCAGCCCCAGCATTTT
CDR3 protein: CASSMTGGRDQPQHF

clone size: many
D gene: TRBD1
V gene: TRBV6-5
J gene: TRBJ1-6
CDR3 DNA: TGTGCCAGCAGATTGGGACAGGGGTACTCACCCCTCCACTTT
CDR3 protein: CASRLGQGYSPLHF

clone size: many
D gene: .
V gene: TRBV12-3/TRBV12-4
J gene: TRBJ2-1
CDR3 DNA: TGTGCCAGCAGTTTAGGGGGCTCCTCCTACAATGAGCAGTTCTTC
CDR3 protein: CASSLGGSSYNEQFF

clone size: few
D gene: TRBD2
V gene: TRBV12-3/TRBV12-4
J gene: TRBJ2-5
CDR3 DNA: TGTGCCAGCTGCCCAGCGGGGGTGGAGACCCAGTACTTC
CDR3 protein: CASCPAGVETQYF